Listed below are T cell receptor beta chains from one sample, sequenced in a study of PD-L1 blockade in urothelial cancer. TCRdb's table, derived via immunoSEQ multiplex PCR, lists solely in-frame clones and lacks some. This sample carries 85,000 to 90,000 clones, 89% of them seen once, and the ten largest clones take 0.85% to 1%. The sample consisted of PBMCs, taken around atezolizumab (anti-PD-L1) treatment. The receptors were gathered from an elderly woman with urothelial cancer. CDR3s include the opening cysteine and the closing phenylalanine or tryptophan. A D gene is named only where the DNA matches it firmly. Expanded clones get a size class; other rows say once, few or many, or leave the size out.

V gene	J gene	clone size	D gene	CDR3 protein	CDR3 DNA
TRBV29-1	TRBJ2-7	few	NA	CSVGGGYEQYF	TGCAGCGTTGGAGGGGGATACGAGCAGTACTTC
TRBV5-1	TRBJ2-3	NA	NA	CASSIRQNTDTQYF	TGCGCCAGCAGCATACGACAGAACACAGATACGCAGTATTTT
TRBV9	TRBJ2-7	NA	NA	CASSGGLRDYEQYF	TGTGCCAGCAGCGGGGGACTTCGGGACTACGAGCAGTACTTC
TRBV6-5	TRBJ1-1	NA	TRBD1	CASRLDRVNTEAFF	TGTGCCAGCAGATTGGACAGGGTGAACACTGAAGCTTTCTTT
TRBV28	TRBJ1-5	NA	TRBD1	CASSHGQGYNQPQHF	TGTGCCAGCAGCCACGGACAGGGGTACAATCAGCCCCAGCATTTT
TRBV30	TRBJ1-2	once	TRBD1	CAWSVDREDGYTF	TGTGCCTGGAGCGTGGACAGGGAGGATGGCTACACCTTC
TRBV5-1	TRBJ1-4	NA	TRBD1	CASSNRTGPEKLFF	TGCGCCAGCAGCAATAGGACAGGGCCTGAAAAACTGTTTTTT
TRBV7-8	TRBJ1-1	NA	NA	CASSQGRNTEAFF	TGTGCCAGCAGCCAGGGTCGGAACACTGAAGCTTTCTTT
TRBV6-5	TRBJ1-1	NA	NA	CASRRQDTGLEAFF	TGTGCCAGCAGGCGCCAGGACACAGGGCTTGAAGCTTTCTTT
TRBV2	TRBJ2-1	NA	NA	CASSPNRYEQFF	TGTGCCAGCAGCCCGAACCGGTATGAGCAGTTCTTC
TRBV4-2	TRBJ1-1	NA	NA	CASSQEIQAKEAFF	TGTGCCAGCAGCCAAGAAATACAGGCAAAAGAAGCTTTCTTT
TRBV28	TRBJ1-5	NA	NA	CASRRHGGNNQPQHF	TGTGCCAGCAGACGCCATGGCGGAAACAATCAGCCCCAGCATTTT
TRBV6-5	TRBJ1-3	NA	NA	CASSYSLGSSGNTIYF	TGTGCCAGCAGTTACTCGCTGGGGAGCTCTGGAAACACCATATATTTT
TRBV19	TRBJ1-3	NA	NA	CASYLGNTIYF	TGTGCCAGCTACTTAGGAAACACCATATATTTT
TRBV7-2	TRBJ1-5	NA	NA	CASSPVGGQPQHF	TGTGCCAGCAGTCCAGTAGGGGGACAGCCCCAGCATTTT
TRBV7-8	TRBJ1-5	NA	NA	CASSLGQSTNQPQHF	TGTGCCAGCAGCTTAGGACAGAGCACCAATCAGCCCCAGCATTTT
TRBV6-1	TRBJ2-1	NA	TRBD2	CASSEASGRANEQFF	TGTGCCAGCAGTGAAGCTAGCGGGAGGGCCAATGAGCAGTTCTTC
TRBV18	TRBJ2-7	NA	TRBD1	CASSHRQGQTYEQYF	TGTGCCAGCTCACACAGACAGGGTCAAACCTACGAGCAGTACTTC
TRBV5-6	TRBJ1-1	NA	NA	CASSLLLNTEAFF	TGTGCCAGCAGCTTACTGTTGAACACTGAAGCTTTCTTT
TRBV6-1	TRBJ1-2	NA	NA	CASSGAQGGDYGYTF	TGTGCCAGCAGTGGCGCACAGGGTGGAGACTATGGCTACACCTTC
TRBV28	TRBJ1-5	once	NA	CASGLREYSRAQHF	TGTGCCAGCGGCCTCCGGGAATACTCTCGAGCCCAGCATTTT
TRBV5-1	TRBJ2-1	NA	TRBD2	CASSKGLAGYNEQFF	TGCGCCAGCAGCAAAGGACTAGCGGGTTACAATGAGCAGTTCTTC
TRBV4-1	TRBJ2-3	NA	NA	CASSQFTGYTDTQYF	TGCGCCAGCAGCCAATTCACAGGGTACACAGATACGCAGTATTTT
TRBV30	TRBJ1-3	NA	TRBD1	CAWSALGQGGGNTIYF	TGTGCCTGGAGTGCCCTGGGACAGGGTGGTGGAAACACCATATATTTT
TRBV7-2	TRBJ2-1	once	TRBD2	CASSWSSGRSNEQFF	TGTGCCAGCAGCTGGAGTAGCGGGAGGAGCAATGAGCAGTTCTTC
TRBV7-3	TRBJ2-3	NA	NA	CASSLNSNTQYF	TGTGCCAGCAGTCTTAACTCGAATACGCAGTATTTT
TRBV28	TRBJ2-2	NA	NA	CASKLGAETTGELFF	TGTGCCAGCAAGTTAGGAGCGGAAACAACCGGGGAGCTGTTTTTT
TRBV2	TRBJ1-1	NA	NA	CASRAQNTEAFF	TGTGCCAGCAGGGCTCAGAACACTGAAGCTTTCTTT
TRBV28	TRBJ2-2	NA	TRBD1	CASSPGTGGYRVTGELFF	TGTGCCAGCAGTCCGGGGACAGGGGGCTATCGAGTCACCGGGGAGCTGTTTTTT
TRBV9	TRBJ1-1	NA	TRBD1	CASSAQQGVNTEAFF	TGTGCCAGCAGCGCTCAACAGGGGGTGAACACTGAAGCTTTCTTT
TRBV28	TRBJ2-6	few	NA	CASSLRGAGRRSGANVLTF	TGTGCCAGCAGTTTAAGAGGGGCGGGACGGCGCTCTGGGGCCAACGTCCTGACTTTC
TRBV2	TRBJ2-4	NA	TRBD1	CASSESTTGENIQYF	TGTGCCAGCAGTGAATCGACGACAGGGGAAAACATTCAGTACTTC
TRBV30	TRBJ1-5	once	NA	CAYSGGAEQPQHF	TGTGCCTATTCGGGGGGGGCCGAGCAGCCCCAGCATTTT
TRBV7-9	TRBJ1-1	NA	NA	CASSLNLLGGGPNTEAFF	TGTGCCAGCAGCTTAAACCTCTTAGGTGGCGGCCCGAACACTGAAGCTTTCTTT
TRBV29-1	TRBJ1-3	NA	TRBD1	CSVSTGANSGNTIYF	TGCAGCGTTTCGACAGGGGCCAACTCTGGAAACACCATATATTTT
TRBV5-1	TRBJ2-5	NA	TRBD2	CASSRTSEETQYF	TGCGCCAGCAGTAGGACTAGCGAGGAGACCCAGTACTTC
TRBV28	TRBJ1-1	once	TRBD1	CASSSEGAVREAFF	TGTGCCAGCAGTTCCGAGGGGGCGGTTAGGGAAGCTTTCTTT
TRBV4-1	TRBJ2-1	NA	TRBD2	CASSQEGPRAGSGRARNEQFF	TGCGCCAGCAGCCAAGAGGGCCCGAGGGCTGGGAGCGGGAGGGCCAGAAATGAGCAGTTCTTC
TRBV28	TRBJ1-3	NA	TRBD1	CASSLTGLLPGNTIYF	TGTGCCAGCAGTTTGACAGGGCTCTTGCCTGGAAACACCATATATTTT
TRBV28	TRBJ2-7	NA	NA	CASSQTVNEQYF	TGTGCCAGCAGTCAGACAGTCAACGAGCAGTACTTC
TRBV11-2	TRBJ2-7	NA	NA	CASSSRLGFHYEQYF	TGTGCCAGCAGCTCCCGACTCGGATTCCACTACGAGCAGTACTTC
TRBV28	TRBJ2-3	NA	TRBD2	CASSLGRAGDTQYF	TGTGCCAGCAGTTTAGGGAGGGCCGGAGATACGCAGTATTTT
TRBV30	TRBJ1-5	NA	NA	CAWSGSNQPQHF	TGTGCCTGGAGCGGTAGCAATCAGCCCCAGCATTTT
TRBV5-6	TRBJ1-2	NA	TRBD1	CASTQIGQGGYGYTF	TGTGCCAGCACCCAAATCGGACAGGGCGGTTATGGCTACACCTTC
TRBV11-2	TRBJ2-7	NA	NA	CASSRLRGSVLGHEQYF	TGTGCCAGCAGCCGGTTACGGGGATCCGTTCTCGGGCACGAGCAGTACTTC
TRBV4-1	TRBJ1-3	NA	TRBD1	CASSQGQGADTIYF	TGCGCCAGCAGCCAAGGACAGGGGGCAGACACCATATATTTT